This TCR beta chain originates from a study of beta chain features in type 1 diabetes. About the research overall: Sorted cells, 90 million to 130 million in number, were examined across all samples.

Regarding this clone: Its matching antigen is unknown.

The entirety of the isolated RNA underwent reverse transcription, so expressed TCRB transcripts were sequenced. Method: immunoSEQ multiplex PCR; TCRdb's copy keeps in-frame clones and lacks some. This repertoire shows over 200,000 clones, roughly 11% found once; its top ten account for about 0.018%. Study-level findings and limits: Significant though moderate, a shortening of TCRB CDR3s appeared in all four CD4+ subsets of Type 1 diabetes patients.

Germline lookup yields CDR1 SGHAT and CDR2 FQNNGV. Losses at the gene ends were 6 bases for V and 4 bases for J; bases not matched to a gene: 5. The length of the CDR3 is 14 residues. The receptor comes from a man aged 30-40 years with type 1 diabetes. The sample taken for sequencing was naive CD4+ T cells from blood. V and J are TRBV11-2 and TRBJ2-5; 10 bases line up with TRBD1. In DNA, the CDR3 is TGTGCCAGCAGTTCGGGACAGGGGTCAGAGACCCAGTACTTC. Protein product: CASSSGQGSETQYF. Full variable domain (outside the CDR3, taken from reference TRBV11-2 and TRBJ2-5): EAGVAQSPRYKIIEKRQSVAFWCNPISGHATLYWYQQILGQGPKLLIQFQNNGVVDDSQLPKDRFSAERLKGVDSTLKIQPAKLEDSAVYLCASSSGQGSETQYFGPGTRLLVL.